This T cell receptor (beta chain) was retrieved from a study of blood T cell repertoires in COVID-19. Study-wide background: Sites across the United States, Italy and Spain contributed samples from acute and convalescent COVID-19.

The length of the CDR3 is 12 residues. Germline CDR1 and CDR2: LGHDT and YNNKEL (reference sequence). V lost 2 bases to trimming and J lost 11 bases, with 12 bases between them. In the authors' workflow: Amplified reference gene primers provided the basis for estimating nucleated cell counts. Some clones are missing from TCRdb's copy, which holds only in-frame ones; the method was immunoSEQ multiplex PCR. V and J calls and clone size are copied from that table; D and trimming were computed from the DNA. Found here are 150,000 to 200,000 clones, more than 75% of them singletons; the top ten hold about 2.5%.

The specimen was peripheral blood. This sequence was found in a man aged 35 to 55 with active or convalescent COVID-19. This chain uses TRBV3-1 (or the pseudogene TRBV3-2) with TRBJ1-1, with D unclear. DNA for the CDR3: TGTGCCAGCAGCCAAACGACAACTTGGGCTTTCTTT. Its protein is CASSQTTTWAFF.